A selection of T cell receptor beta chains follows, all from one sample in a study of shared clonotypes between healthy human individuals. Here immunoSEQ multiplex PCR was the method, and the copy in TCRdb shows in-frame clones only, minus some. The sample yields about 960,000 clones, approximately 80% seen once. Sequencing input: memory CD4+ T cells sorted from blood. These receptors originate from a man between 18 and 35 years old in good health. CDR3s include the opening cysteine and the closing phenylalanine or tryptophan. A D gene is named only where the DNA matches it firmly. Clone size is stated in some rows and not others, as once, few, many or a class when expanded.

once,TRBD1,15,TRBV2,TRBJ1-4,TGTGCCAGCAGCCAAGAGGGACAGTCTAATGAAAAACTGTTTTTT,CASSQEGQSNEKLFF
.,.,16,TRBV28,TRBJ1-5,TGTGCCAGCAGTTTTCGTCCTCTTGGCAGGGGAGGGCCCCAGCATTTT,CASSFRPLGRGGPQHF
once,.,13,TRBV25-1,TRBJ2-7,TGTGCCAGCACGACCGGCGCCTCCTACGAGCAGTACTTC,CASTTGASYEQYF
.,.,13,TRBV9,TRBJ2-5,TGTGCCAGCAGCCCTACGGGGTCGTTGGTCCAGTACTTC,CASSPTGSLVQYF
.,.,15,TRBV10-2,TRBJ1-6,TGCGCCAGCAGTGCCACAGGGTCGAGTAATTCACCCCTCCACTTT,CASSATGSSNSPLHF
few,.,13,TRBV10-3,TRBJ1-2,TGTGCCATCGCGCAACAGGTCGGAGGAGGCTACACCTTC,CAIAQQVGGGYTF
.,TRBD2,16,TRBV5-1,TRBJ2-3,TGCGCCAGCAGCCGGACTAGCGGGAGGAGCACTGATACGCAGTATTTT,CASSRTSGRSTDTQYF
once,.,14,TRBV27,TRBJ1-1,TGTGCCAGCAGTTTATGGGGTGGGAACACTGAAGCTTTCTTT,CASSLWGGNTEAFF
.,TRBD2,15,TRBV28,TRBJ2-2,TGTGCCAGCAGCCCCGGGACTAGCCCATCCGGGGAGCTGTTTTTT,CASSPGTSPSGELFF
.,TRBD1,17,TRBV4-1,TRBJ1-5,TGCGCCAGCAGCCCCGGAATGACAGGGGGCCGTAATCAGCCCCAGCATTTT,CASSPGMTGGRNQPQHF
.,.,17,TRBV7-9,TRBJ1-3,TGTGCCAGCAGCTTAGCGAATCTCGGTCACTCTGGAAACACCATATATTTT,CASSLANLGHSGNTIYF
few,.,15,TRBV7-3,TRBJ2-3,TGTGCCAGCAGCCTTACGACAGGGAGGATTGATACGCAGTATTTT,CASSLTTGRIDTQYF
once,.,18,TRBV27,TRBJ2-6,TGTGCCAGCAGTTTAGGTTCGTGGGGGAGCTCTGGGGCCAACGTCCTGACTTTC,CASSLGSWGSSGANVLTF
.,.,13,TRBV9,TRBJ1-5,TGTGCCAGCAGCGTAACAGGCAATCAGCCCCAGCATTTT,CASSVTGNQPQHF
.,TRBD1,13,TRBV6-4,TRBJ1-2,TGTGCCAGCAGAGGGACAGACAGGGGTGGCTACACCTTC,CASRGTDRGGYTF
.,.,14,TRBV5-6,TRBJ1-6,TGTGCCAGCAGCCAGAGCTCCTATAATTCACCCCTCCACTTT,CASSQSSYNSPLHF
few,.,14,TRBV2,TRBJ1-1,TGTGCCAGCACCTACCAGGGCGGGAGGACTGAAGCTTTCTTT,CASTYQGGRTEAFF
.,.,13,TRBV30,TRBJ2-3,TGTGCCTGGAGTGTACGGACCACAGATACGCAGTATTTT,CAWSVRTTDTQYF
few,.,18,TRBV7-2,TRBJ2-1,TGTGCCAGCAGCCCCGATCTCCCCGGGGGGCGCCCCGTGAGTGAGCAGTTCTTC,CASSPDLPGGRPVSEQFF
.,TRBD1,15,TRBV5-4,TRBJ1-4,TGTGCCAGCAGCCTGGACAGGGCCACTAATGAAAAACTGTTTTTT,CASSLDRATNEKLFF
.,.,13,TRBV9,TRBJ2-1,TGTGCCAGCAGCACCGGGACGGACAATGAGCAGTTCTTC,CASSTGTDNEQFF
.,TRBD2,15,TRBV5-1,TRBJ2-1,TGCGCCAGCAGCCCTACTAGCGGGGAGGGGAATGAGCAGTTCTTC,CASSPTSGEGNEQFF
few,.,15,TRBV5-1,TRBJ2-6,TGCGCCAGCAGCTTACAGGGCTCTGGGGCCAACGTCCTGACTTTC,CASSLQGSGANVLTF
.,.,15,TRBV5-4,TRBJ1-6,TGTGCCAGCAGCTTGATGGGGGCCCCAAATTCACCCCTCCACTTT,CASSLMGAPNSPLHF
.,.,13,TRBV29-1,TRBJ1-2,TGCAGCGTTGAAGGGGGCGAGCACTATGGCTACACCTTC,CSVEGGEHYGYTF
.,TRBD1,14,TRBV19,TRBJ1-6,TGTGCCAGTAAACCAGGGGGCTCTAATTCACCCCTCCACTTT,CASKPGGSNSPLHF
.,.,13,TRBV7-2,TRBJ2-2,TGTGCCAGCAGGGGAAGGAGGACCGGGGAGCTGTTTTTT,CASRGRRTGELFF
.,.,16,TRBV30,TRBJ2-1,TGTGCCTGGAGTAAATCTCTAATTTGGTCCTACAATGAGCAGTTCTTC,CAWSKSLIWSYNEQFF
.,TRBD1,15,TRBV5-1,TRBJ2-7,TGCGCCAGCAGCTTGGAGGGGGCGCTGGGTTACGAGCAGTACTTC,CASSLEGALGYEQYF
.,TRBD1,16,TRBV7-2,TRBJ2-2,TGTGCCAGCAGCTTAAACCAGCCAGGGGGTGGCGGGGAGCTGTTTTTT,CASSLNQPGGGGELFF
.,TRBD1,14,TRBV2,TRBJ2-3,TGTGCCAGCAGGTTGGACAGGGCTAAAGATACGCAGTATTTT,CASRLDRAKDTQYF
.,.,11,TRBV7-9,TRBJ2-1,TGTGCCAGCAGCTTAGAGGGAGGGCAGTTCTTC,CASSLEGGQFF
.,.,15,TRBV7-9,TRBJ2-5,TGTGCCAGCAGCTTGGGTGCGGGGGCCGAGGAGACCCAGTACTTC,CASSLGAGAEETQYF
.,.,14,TRBV11-2,TRBJ2-7,TGTGCCAGCAGCTTGCTCATGACCTCCTACGAGCAGTACTTC,CASSLLMTSYEQYF
.,.,10,TRBV5-1,TRBJ2-6,TGCGCCAGCAGCGAGAACGTCCTGACTTTC,CASSENVLTF
.,TRBD2,14,TRBV30,TRBJ2-4,TGTGCCTGGAGTCGCGGGGGAATCGAAAACATTCAGTACTTC,CAWSRGGIENIQYF
.,.,15,TRBV19,TRBJ2-5,TGTGCCAGTAGTATCTCCCGAACGGGAGTAGAGACCCAGTACTTC,CASSISRTGVETQYF
.,.,15,TRBV15,TRBJ2-3,TGTGCCACCAGCAGAGATTCACTAATCACAGATACGCAGTATTTT,CATSRDSLITDTQYF
.,.,14,TRBV5-6,TRBJ1-4,TGTGCCAGCACCACAGGGTGGTCTAATGAAAAACTGTTTTTT,CASTTGWSNEKLFF
few,TRBD2,13,TRBV30,TRBJ2-3,TGTGCCTGGGGCGGGGGACTCACAGATACGCAGTATTTT,CAWGGGLTDTQYF
.,TRBD1,15,TRBV11-2,TRBJ2-7,TGTGCCAGCAGCTTCGTCGGGACAGGGAAGGACGAGCAGTACTTC,CASSFVGTGKDEQYF
.,TRBD1,12,TRBV5-4,TRBJ1-4,TGTGCCAGCAGTCCCCCGGGACAGGGCCTCCTTTTT,CASSPPGQGLLF
.,TRBD1,13,TRBV30,TRBJ1-2,TGTGCCTGCCCTTTTGGACAGGGTTATGGCTACACCTTC,CACPFGQGYGYTF
.,.,15,TRBV10-2,TRBJ2-1,TGCGCCAGCAGTGAGGTAGCCTGGACCTACAATGAGCAGTTCTTC,CASSEVAWTYNEQFF
.,.,14,TRBV27,TRBJ2-7,TGTGCCAGCTGGGGGGGCTCGGGGTCCTACGAGCAGTACTTC,CASWGGSGSYEQYF
.,.,13,TRBV2,TRBJ1-5,TGTGCCAGCATAGGGACACCAAATCAGCCCCAGCATTTT,CASIGTPNQPQHF
.,TRBD1,14,TRBV7-8,TRBJ1-2,TGTGCCAGCAGCATACAGGGGGCTAACTATGGCTACACCTTC,CASSIQGANYGYTF
.,.,14,TRBV10-2,TRBJ1-2,TGCGCCAGCATGTTAGTACAGGGTTACTATGGCTACACCTTC,CASMLVQGYYGYTF
.,.,14,TRBV30,TRBJ2-7,TGTGCCTGGAGTGTAGGTGGGTCCTCCTACGAGCAGTACTTC,CAWSVGGSSYEQYF
.,.,15,TRBV2,TRBJ1-5,TGTGCCAGCAGTGAAGTTCCGACAGGTAATTCTCCCCAGCATTTT,CASSEVPTGNSPQHF
.,TRBD1,14,TRBV19,TRBJ2-2,TGTGCCAGTAACAGACAGGGGATCACCGGGGAGCTGTTTTTT,CASNRQGITGELFF
.,.,13,TRBV19,TRBJ1-2,TGTGCCACCAAAGGGCAGTCGGACTATGGCTACACCTTC,CATKGQSDYGYTF
.,TRBD1,14,TRBV6-5,TRBJ1-2,TGTGCCAGCAGTCCCTCAGGGGGAACCGATGGCTACACCTTC,CASSPSGGTDGYTF
many,.,15,TRBV19,TRBJ2-7,TGTGCCAGTAGTATTGCAGGGAGCTCGGCCTACGAGCAGTACTTC,CASSIAGSSAYEQYF
.,TRBD1,13,TRBV10-2,TRBJ2-1,TGCGCCAGCAGAACAGGGGGCTTCGATGAGCAGTTCTTC,CASRTGGFDEQFF
.,.,13,TRBV7-2,TRBJ2-5,TGTGCCAGCAGCTTAGTCGTAGGGGAGACCCAGTACTTC,CASSLVVGETQYF
.,.,12,TRBV7-9,TRBJ2-7,TGTGCCAGCGGCAGGTCTTCCTACGAGCAGTACTTC,CASGRSSYEQYF
.,.,12,TRBV6-1,TRBJ1-1,TGTGCCAGCAGTGAGTACAGGGATAGGGCTTTCTTT,CASSEYRDRAFF
.,.,14,TRBV2,TRBJ2-3,TGTGCCAGCAGTGTCGAGCATAGCACAGATACGCAGTATTTT,CASSVEHSTDTQYF